This is a list of T cell receptor beta chains from one sample in a study of OX40 agonist ivuxolimab in advanced cancers. Using immunoSEQ multiplex PCR, the repertoire was profiled, and TCRdb retains in-frame clones only, with some absent. The sample consists of 50,000 to 60,000 clones, 70% to 85% of them appearing once. Sequenced here: CD4+ or CD8+ T cells sorted from blood, sampled in a trial of the OX40 agonist ivuxolimab. The origin of the receptors is an adult with an advanced solid tumor such as melanoma, head and neck, liver or kidney cancer. Both conserved end residues are part of each CDR3. The order of the fields is J gene, clone size, V gene, CDR3 length, D gene, CDR3 protein, CDR3 DNA. A D gene is named only where the DNA matches it firmly. Clone size is given for some rows only: seen once, a few or many times, or a class if the clone is expanded.

>TRBJ1-1|NA|TRBV18|18|NA
CASSPPGLPMNLNTEAFF
TGTGCCAGCTCACCACCGGGACTCCCTATGAACTTGAACACTGAAGCTTTCTTT
>TRBJ2-1|NA|TRBV19|14|TRBD2
CASSITSGINEQFF
TGTGCCAGTAGTATCACTAGCGGAATCAATGAGCAGTTCTTC
>TRBJ2-7|NA|TRBV7-2|14|NA
CASSSWTGLDEQYF
TGTGCCAGCAGCTCGTGGACCGGTCTGGACGAGCAGTACTTC
>TRBJ1-5|few|TRBV10-2|14|TRBD1
CASSRGFGNQPQHF
TGCGCCAGCAGCAGGGGGTTTGGCAATCAGCCCCAGCATTTT
>TRBJ2-7|NA|TRBV27|16|TRBD2
CASSSIMLAGSYEQYF
TGTGCCAGCAGTAGCATAATGCTAGCGGGTTCCTACGAGCAGTACTTC
>TRBJ2-5|NA|TRBV7-3|13|NA
CASSLRVGETQYF
TGTGCCAGCAGCTTGCGGGTAGGGGAGACCCAGTACTTC
>TRBJ2-7|NA|TRBV6-1|13|NA
CASRIQGLDEQYF
TGTGCCAGCAGAATACAGGGTTTGGACGAGCAGTACTTC
>TRBJ2-1|NA|TRBV7-2|14|NA
CASSLEGRYNEQFF
TGTGCCAGCAGCTTAGAAGGGAGGTACAATGAGCAGTTCTTC
>TRBJ2-1|few|TRBV6-1|15|NA
CASSDASETYNEQFF
TGTGCCAGCAGTGATGCAAGTGAGACCTACAATGAGCAGTTCTTC
>TRBJ1-2|NA|TRBV4-1|15|NA
CASSQGPGSNYGYTF
TGCGCCAGCAGCCAAGGCCCAGGGAGTAACTATGGCTACACCTTC
>TRBJ2-3|NA|TRBV6-4|14|TRBD2
CASSVAGEEDTQYF
TGTGCCAGCAGTGTGGCGGGAGAGGAAGATACGCAGTATTTT
>TRBJ2-7|NA|TRBV4-2|16|TRBD1
CASSPDPGTGAAEQYF
TGTGCCAGCAGCCCCGACCCCGGGACAGGGGCGGCCGAGCAGTACTTC
>TRBJ1-2|medium-sized|TRBV2|13|NA
CASSDGSIYGYTF
TGTGCCAGCAGTGACGGCAGTATCTATGGCTACACCTTC
>TRBJ1-2|NA|TRBV18|17|TRBD1
CASSPVQSGQGSISYTF
TGTGCCAGCTCACCAGTTCAGAGTGGACAGGGGTCTATTAGCTACACCTTC
>TRBJ1-3|NA|TRBV5-5|14|NA
CASSPQVSGNTIYF
TGTGCCAGCAGCCCTCAGGTCTCTGGAAACACCATATATTTT